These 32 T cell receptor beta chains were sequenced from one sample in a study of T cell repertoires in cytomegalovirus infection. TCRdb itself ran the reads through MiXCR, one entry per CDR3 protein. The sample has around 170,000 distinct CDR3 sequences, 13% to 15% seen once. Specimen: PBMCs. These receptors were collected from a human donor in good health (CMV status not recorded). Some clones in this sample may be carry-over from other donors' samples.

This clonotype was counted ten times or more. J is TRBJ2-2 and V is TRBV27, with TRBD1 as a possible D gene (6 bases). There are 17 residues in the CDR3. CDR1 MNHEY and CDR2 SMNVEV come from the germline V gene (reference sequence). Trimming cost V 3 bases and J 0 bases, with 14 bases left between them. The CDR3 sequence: CASSLLTGLPNTGELFF. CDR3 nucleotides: TGTGCCAGCAGTTTGTTAACAGGGCTACCGAACACCGGGGAGCTGTTTTTT.

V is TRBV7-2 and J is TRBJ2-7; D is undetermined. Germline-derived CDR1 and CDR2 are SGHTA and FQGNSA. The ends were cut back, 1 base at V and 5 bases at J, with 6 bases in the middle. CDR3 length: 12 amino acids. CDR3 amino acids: CASSLGSHEQYF. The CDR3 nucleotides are TGTGCCAGCAGCTTAGGAAGTCACGAGCAGTACTTC.

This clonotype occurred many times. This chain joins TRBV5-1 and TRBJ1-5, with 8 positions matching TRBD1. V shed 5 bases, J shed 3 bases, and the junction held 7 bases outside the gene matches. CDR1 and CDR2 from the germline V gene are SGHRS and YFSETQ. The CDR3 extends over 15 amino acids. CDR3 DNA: TGCGCCAGCAGGGAGACAGGGGACCCCAATCAGCCCCAGCATTTT. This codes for CASRETGDPNQPQHF. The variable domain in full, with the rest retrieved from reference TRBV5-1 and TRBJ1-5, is KAGVTQTPRYLIKTRGQQVTLSCSPISGHRSVSWYQQTPGQGLQFLFEYFSETQRNKGNFPGRFSGRQFSNSRSEMNVSTLELGDSALYLCASRETGDPNQPQHFGDGTRLSIL.

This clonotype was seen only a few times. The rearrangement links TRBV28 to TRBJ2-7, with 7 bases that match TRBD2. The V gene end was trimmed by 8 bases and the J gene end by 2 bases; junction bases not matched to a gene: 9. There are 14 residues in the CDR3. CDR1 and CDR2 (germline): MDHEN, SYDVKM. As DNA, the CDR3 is TGTGCCAGCGGTGACGGGGGGAGGGCCTACGAGCAGTACTTC. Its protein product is CASGDGGRAYEQYF.

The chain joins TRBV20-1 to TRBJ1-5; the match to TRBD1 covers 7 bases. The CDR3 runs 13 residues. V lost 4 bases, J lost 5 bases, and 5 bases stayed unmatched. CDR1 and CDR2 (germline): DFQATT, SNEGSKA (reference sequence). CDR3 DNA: TGCAGTGCTAAAGACGGGACAGATCAGCCCCAGCATTTT. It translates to CSAKDGTDQPQHF.

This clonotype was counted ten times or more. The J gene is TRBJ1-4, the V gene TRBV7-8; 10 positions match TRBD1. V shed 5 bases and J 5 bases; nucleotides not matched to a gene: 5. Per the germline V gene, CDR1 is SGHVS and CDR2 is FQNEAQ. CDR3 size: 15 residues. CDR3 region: CASSLGTGANEKLFF. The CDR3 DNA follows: TGTGCCAGCAGCCTCGGGACAGGGGCGAATGAAAAACTGTTTTTT.

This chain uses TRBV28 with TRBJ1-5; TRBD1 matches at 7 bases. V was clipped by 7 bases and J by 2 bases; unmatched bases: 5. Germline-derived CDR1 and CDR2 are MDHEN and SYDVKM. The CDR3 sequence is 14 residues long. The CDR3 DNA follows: TGTGCCAGCACCACCGGACAGGGCAATCAGCCCCAGCATTTT. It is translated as CASTTGQGNQPQHF.

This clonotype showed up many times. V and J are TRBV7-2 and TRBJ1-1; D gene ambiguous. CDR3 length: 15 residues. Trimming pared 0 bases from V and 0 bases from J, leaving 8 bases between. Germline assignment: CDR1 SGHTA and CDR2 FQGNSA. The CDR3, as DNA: TGTGCCAGCAGCTTAGCCGTAAACATGAACACTGAAGCTTTCTTT. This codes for CASSLAVNMNTEAFF.

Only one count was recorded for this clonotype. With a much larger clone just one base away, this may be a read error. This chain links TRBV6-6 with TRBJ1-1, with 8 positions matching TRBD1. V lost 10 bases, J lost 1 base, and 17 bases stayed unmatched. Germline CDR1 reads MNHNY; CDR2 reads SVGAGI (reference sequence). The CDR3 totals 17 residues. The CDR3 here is CAIIPDRAPERNTEAFF. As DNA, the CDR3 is TGTGCCATCATTCCGGACAGGGCCCCAGAAAGGAACACTGAAGCTTTCTTT.

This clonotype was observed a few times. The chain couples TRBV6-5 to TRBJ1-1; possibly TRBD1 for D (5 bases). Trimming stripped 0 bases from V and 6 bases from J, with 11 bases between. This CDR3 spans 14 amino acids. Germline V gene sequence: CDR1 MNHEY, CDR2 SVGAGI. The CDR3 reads CASSYSGQRAEAFF. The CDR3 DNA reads TGTGCCAGCAGTTACTCGGGGCAGAGGGCTGAAGCTTTCTTT.

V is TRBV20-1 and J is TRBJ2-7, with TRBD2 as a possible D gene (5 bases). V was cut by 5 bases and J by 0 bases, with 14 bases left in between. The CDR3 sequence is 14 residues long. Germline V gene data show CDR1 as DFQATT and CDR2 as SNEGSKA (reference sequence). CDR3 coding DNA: TGCAGTGCTCTTATGACTAAGAGCTCCTACGAGCAGTACTTC. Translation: CSALMTKSSYEQYF.

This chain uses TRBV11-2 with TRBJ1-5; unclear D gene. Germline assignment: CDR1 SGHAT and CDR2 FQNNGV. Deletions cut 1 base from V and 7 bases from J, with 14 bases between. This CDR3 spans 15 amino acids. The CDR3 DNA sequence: TGTGCCAGCAGCTTAGTGTGGAGCGCTCGGCAGCCCCAGCATTTT. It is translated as CASSLVWSARQPQHF. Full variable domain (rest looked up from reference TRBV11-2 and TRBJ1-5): EAGVAQSPRYKIIEKRQSVAFWCNPISGHATLYWYQQILGQGPKLLIQFQNNGVVDDSQLPKDRFSAERLKGVDSTLKIQPAKLEDSAVYLCASSLVWSARQPQHFGDGTRLSIL.

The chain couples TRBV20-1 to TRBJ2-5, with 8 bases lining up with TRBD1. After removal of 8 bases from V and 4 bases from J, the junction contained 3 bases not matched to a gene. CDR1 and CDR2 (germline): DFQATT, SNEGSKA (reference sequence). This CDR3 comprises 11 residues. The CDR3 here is CSPGTGETQYF. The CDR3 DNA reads TGCAGTCCTGGGACAGGAGAGACCCAGTACTTC.

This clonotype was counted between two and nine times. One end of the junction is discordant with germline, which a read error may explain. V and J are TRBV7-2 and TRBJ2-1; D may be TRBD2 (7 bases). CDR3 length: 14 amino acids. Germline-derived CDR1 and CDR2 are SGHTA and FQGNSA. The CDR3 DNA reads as TGTGCCAGCATCTTAGCGGCGGGGGCTAATGAGCAGTTCTTC. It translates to CASILAAGANEQFF. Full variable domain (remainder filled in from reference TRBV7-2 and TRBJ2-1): GAGVSQSPSNKVTEKGKDVELRCDPISGHTALYWYRQSLGQGLEFLIYFQGNSAPDKSGLPSDRFSAERTGGSVSTLTIQRTQQEDSAVYLCASILAAGANEQFFGPGTRLTVL.

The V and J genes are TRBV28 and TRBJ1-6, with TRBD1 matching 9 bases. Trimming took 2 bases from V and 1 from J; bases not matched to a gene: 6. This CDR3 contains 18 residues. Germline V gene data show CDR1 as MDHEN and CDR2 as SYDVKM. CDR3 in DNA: TGTGCCAGCAGTTTACTCCAGGGACAGGGATCCTATAATTCACCCCTCCACTTT. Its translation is CASSLLQGQGSYNSPLHF.

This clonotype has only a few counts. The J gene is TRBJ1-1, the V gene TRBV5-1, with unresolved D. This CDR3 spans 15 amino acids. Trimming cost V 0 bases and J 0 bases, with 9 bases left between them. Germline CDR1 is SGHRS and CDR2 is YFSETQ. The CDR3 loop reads CASSLALGMNTEAFF. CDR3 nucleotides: TGCGCCAGCAGCTTGGCGTTAGGGATGAACACTGAAGCTTTCTTT.

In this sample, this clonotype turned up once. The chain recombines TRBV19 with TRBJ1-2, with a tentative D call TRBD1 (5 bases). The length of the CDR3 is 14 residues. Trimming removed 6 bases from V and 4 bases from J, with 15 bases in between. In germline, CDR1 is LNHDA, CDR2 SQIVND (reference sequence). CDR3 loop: CASRLSTGPYGYTF. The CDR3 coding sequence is TGTGCCAGTAGACTCTCGACGGGACCCTATGGCTACACCTTC.

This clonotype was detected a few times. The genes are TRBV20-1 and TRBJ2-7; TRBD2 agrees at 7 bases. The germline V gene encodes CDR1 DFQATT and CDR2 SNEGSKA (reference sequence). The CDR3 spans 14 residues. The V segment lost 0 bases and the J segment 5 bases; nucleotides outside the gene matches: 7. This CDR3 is CSARDGGGLDEQYF. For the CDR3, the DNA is TGCAGTGCTAGAGATGGGGGGGGACTTGACGAGCAGTACTTC.

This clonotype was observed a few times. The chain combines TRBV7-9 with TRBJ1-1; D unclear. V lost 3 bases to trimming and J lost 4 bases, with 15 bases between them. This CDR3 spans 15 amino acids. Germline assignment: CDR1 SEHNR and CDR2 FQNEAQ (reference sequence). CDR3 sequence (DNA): TGTGCCAGCAGCTTCTCGTGGGGTCTGGTCACTGAAGCTTTCTTT. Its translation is CASSFSWGLVTEAFF.

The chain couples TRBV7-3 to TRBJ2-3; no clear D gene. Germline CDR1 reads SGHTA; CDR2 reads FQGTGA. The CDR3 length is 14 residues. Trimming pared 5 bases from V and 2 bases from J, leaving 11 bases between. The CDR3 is CASSTNLHTDTQYF. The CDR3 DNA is TGTGCCAGCAGCACAAACCTCCACACAGATACGCAGTATTTT.

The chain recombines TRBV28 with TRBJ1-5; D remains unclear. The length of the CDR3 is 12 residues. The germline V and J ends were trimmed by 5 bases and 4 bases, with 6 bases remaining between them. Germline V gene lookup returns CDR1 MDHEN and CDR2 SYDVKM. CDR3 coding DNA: TGTGCCAGCAGTCAGACTAATCAGCCCCAGCATTTT. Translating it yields CASSQTNQPQHF.

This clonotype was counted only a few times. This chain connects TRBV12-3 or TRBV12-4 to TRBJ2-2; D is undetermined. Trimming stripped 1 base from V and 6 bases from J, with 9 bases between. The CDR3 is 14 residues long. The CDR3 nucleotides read TGTGCCAGCAGTTTAGGGGTTATTCCCGGGGAGCTGTTTTTT. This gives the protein CASSLGVIPGELFF.

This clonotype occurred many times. Here the CDR3 reads CASRWGETQYF. CDR3 DNA: TGTGCCAGTAGATGGGGCGAGACCCAGTACTTC. This sequence joins TRBV19 and TRBJ2-5; possible D gene TRBD1, 5 bases. Looked up from germline, CDR1 is LNHDA and CDR2 is SQIVND (reference sequence). This CDR3 region has 11 residues. V was shortened by 6 bases and J by 5 bases, with 7 bases between the two germline ends.

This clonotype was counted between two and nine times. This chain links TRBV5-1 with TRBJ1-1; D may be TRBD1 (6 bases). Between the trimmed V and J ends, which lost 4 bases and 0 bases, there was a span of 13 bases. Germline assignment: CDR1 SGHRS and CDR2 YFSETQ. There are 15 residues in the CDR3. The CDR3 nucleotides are TGCGCCAGCAGCGTTGCAGGGGATCTGAACACTGAAGCTTTCTTT. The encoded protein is CASSVAGDLNTEAFF.

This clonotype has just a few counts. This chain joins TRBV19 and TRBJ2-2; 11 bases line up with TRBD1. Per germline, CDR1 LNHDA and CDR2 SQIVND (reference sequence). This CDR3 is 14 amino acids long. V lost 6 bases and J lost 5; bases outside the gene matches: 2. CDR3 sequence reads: CASSRDRGTGELFF. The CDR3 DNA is TGTGCCAGTAGCCGGGACAGGGGGACCGGGGAGCTGTTTTTT. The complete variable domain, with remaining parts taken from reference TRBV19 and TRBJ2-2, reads DGGITQSPKYLFRKEGQNVTLSCEQNLNHDAMYWYRQDPGQGLRLIYYSQIVNDFQKGDIAEGYSVSREKKESFPLTVTSAQKNPTAFYLCASSRDRGTGELFFGEGSRLTVL.

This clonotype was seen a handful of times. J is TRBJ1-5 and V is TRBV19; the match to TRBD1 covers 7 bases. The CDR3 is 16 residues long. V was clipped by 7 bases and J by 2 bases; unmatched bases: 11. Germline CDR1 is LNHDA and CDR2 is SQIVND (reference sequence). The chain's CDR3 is CASNPDRARGNQPQHF. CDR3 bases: TGTGCCAGTAACCCAGACAGGGCGCGAGGCAATCAGCCCCAGCATTTT.

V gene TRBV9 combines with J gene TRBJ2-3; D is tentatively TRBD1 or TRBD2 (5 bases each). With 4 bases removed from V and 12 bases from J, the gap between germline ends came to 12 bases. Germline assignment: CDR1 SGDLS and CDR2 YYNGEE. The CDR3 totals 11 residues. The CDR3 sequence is CASSPGRDQYF. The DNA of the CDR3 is TGTGCCAGCAGCCCGGGCCGGGACCAGTATTTT.

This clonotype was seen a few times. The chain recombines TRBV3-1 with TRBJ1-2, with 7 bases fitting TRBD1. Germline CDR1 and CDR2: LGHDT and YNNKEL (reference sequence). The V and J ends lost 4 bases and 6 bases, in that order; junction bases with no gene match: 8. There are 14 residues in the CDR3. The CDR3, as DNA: TGTGCCAGCAGCCCAGGGGGGTCTGGTCATGGCTACACCTTC. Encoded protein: CASSPGGSGHGYTF.

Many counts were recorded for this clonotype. The CDR3 sequence is CASSLNSGGRNEQFF. For the CDR3, the DNA is TGTGCCAGCAGCTTAAATTCAGGGGGGCGCAATGAGCAGTTCTTC. This chain links TRBV7-2 with TRBJ2-1, with D possibly being TRBD1 (7 bases). The CDR3 length is 15 residues. Trimming cost V 2 bases and J 6 bases, with 14 bases left between them. CDR1 and CDR2 (germline): SGHTA, FQGNSA. Full variable domain (outside the CDR3, taken from reference TRBV7-2 and TRBJ2-1): GAGVSQSPSNKVTEKGKDVELRCDPISGHTALYWYRQSLGQGLEFLIYFQGNSAPDKSGLPSDRFSAERTGGSVSTLTIQRTQQEDSAVYLCASSLNSGGRNEQFFGPGTRLTVL.

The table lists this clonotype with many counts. The CDR3 nucleotides are TGTGCCAGCAGCTTCCCGGGACAGGGGTCTGACTATGGCTACACCTTC. Translating gives CASSFPGQGSDYGYTF. The chain employs TRBV7-9 and TRBJ1-2; 10 nucleotides align to TRBD1. CDR1 SEHNR and CDR2 FQNEAQ come from the germline V gene (reference sequence). J lost 3 bases, V lost 3 bases, and 7 bases had no gene match. This CDR3 comprises 16 residues.

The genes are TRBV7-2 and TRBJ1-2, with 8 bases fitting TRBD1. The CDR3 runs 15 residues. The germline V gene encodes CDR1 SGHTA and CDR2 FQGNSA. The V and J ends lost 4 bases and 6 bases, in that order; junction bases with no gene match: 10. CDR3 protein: CASSSRTGTWDGYTF. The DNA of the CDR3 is TGTGCCAGCAGCTCGCGGACAGGGACATGGGATGGCTACACCTTC.

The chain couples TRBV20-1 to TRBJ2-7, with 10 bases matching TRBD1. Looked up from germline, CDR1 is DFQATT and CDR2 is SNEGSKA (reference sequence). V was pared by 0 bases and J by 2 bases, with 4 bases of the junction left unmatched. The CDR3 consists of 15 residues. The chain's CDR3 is CSARESGTGAYEQYF. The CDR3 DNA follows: TGCAGTGCTAGAGAGTCCGGGACAGGGGCCTACGAGCAGTACTTC.